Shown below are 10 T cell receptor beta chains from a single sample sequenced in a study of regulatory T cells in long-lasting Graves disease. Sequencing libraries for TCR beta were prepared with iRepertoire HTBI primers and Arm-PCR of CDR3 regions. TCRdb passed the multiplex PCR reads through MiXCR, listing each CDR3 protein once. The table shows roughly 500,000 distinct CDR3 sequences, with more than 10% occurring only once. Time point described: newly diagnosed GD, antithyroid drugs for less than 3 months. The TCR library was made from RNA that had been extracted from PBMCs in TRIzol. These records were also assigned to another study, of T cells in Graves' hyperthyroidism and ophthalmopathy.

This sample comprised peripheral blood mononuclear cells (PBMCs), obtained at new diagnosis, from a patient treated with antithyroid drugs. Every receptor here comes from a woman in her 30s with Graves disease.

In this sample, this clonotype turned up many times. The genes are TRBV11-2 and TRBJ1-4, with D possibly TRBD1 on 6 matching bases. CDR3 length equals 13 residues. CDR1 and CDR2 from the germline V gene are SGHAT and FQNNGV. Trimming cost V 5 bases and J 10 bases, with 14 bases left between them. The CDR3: CASSGTEGGKLFF. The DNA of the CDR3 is TGTGCCAGCAGCGGGACGGAGGGGGGAAAACTGTTTTTT.

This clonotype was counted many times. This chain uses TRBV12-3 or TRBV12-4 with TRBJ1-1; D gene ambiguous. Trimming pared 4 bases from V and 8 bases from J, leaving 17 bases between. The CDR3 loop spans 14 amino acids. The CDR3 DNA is TGTGCCAGCAGTTCCAGCGCCAGAAGGGAGGAAGCTTTCTTT. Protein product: CASSSSARREEAFF.

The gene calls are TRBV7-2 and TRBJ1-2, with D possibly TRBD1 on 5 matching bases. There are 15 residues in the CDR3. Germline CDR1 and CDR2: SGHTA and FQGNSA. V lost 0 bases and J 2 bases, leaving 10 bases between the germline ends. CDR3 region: CASSLALGENYGYTF. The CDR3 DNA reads TGTGCCAGCAGCTTAGCGCTAGGGGAGAACTATGGCTACACCTTC.

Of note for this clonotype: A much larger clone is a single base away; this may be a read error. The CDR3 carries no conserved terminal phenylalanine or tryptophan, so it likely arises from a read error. The CDR3 DNA reads TGTGCCGGACAGGGTAACTACGAGCAGTACCTC. Its protein product is CAGQGNYEQYL. The chain joins TRBV30 to TRBJ2-7, with TRBD1 identical over 8 bases. Germline V lookup: CDR1 GTSNPN, CDR2 SVGIG (reference sequence). The CDR3 spans 11 residues. Trimming removed 8 bases from V and 3 bases from J; junction bases left unmatched: 3.

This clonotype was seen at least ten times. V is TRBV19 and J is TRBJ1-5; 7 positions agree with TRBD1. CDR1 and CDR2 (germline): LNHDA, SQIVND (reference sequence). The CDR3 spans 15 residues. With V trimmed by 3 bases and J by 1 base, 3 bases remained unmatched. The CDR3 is CASSIRQGSNQPQHF. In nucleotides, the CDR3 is TGTGCCAGTAGTATCAGACAGGGAAGCAATCAGCCCCAGCATTTT.

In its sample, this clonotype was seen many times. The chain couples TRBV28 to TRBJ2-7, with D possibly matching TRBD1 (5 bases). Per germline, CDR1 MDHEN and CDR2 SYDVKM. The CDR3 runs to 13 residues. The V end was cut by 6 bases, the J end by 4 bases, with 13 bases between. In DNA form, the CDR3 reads TGTGCCAGCAGCCTCACGACAGTGTACGAGCAGTACTTC. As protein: CASSLTTVYEQYF.

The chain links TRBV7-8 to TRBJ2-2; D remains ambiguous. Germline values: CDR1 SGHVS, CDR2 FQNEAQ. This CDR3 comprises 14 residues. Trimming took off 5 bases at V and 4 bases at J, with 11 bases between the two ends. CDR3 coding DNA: TGTGCCAGCAGCACCAGGCTGGGCACCGGGGAGCTGTTTTTT. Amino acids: CASSTRLGTGELFF.

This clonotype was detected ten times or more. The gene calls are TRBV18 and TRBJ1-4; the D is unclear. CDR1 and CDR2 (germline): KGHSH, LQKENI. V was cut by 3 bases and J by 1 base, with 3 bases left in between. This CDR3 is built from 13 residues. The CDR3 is CASSPGTNEKLFF. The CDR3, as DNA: TGTGCCAGCTCACCGGGAACTAATGAAAAACTGTTTTTT.

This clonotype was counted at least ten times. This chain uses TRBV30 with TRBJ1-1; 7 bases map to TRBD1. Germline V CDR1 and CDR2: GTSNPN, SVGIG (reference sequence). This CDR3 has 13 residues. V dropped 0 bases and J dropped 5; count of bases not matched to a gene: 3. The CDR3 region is CAWSVQGRTEAFF. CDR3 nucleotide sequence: TGTGCCTGGAGTGTACAGGGGAGGACTGAAGCTTTCTTT.

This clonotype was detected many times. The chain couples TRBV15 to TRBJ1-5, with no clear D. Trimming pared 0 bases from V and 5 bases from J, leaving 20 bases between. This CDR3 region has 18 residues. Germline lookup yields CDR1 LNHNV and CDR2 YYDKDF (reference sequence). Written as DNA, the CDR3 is TGTGCCACCAGCAGAGAGGGTCTGGGCTTTGGGAGTTATCAGCCCCAGCATTTT. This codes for CATSREGLGFGSYQPQHF.